The 14 T cell receptor beta chains given below trace back to one sample, sequenced in a study of preoperative IRX-2 immunotherapy in early breast cancer. Profiling relied on immunoSEQ multiplex PCR, and the TCRdb table lists in-frame clones only, not all of them. The sample lists around 88,000 clones; 75% to 90% were seen once. Regarding treatment: preoperative locoregional IRX-2 cytokine immunotherapy. The source material was tumor tissue, sampled after IRX-2 immunotherapy. The receptors derive from a human donor with breast cancer.

J is TRBJ2-5 and V is TRBV18; TRBD1 aligns across 10 bases. The CDR3 is 16 residues long. The trim removed 0 bases at V and 5 bases at J, leaving 6 bases unmatched. The germline V gene has CDR1 KGHSH and CDR2 LQKENI. CDR3 sequence (DNA): TGTGCCAGCTCACCACCAGGGACAGGGGTTCTGGAGACCCAGTACTTC. Translation: CASSPPGTGVLETQYF. Based on the CDR3 plus reference TRBV18 and TRBJ2-5, the full variable domain is NAGVMQNPRHLVRRRGQEARLRCSPMKGHSHVYWYRQLPEEGLKFMVYLQKENIIDESGMPKERFSAEFPKEGPSILRIQQVVRGDSAAYFCASSPPGTGVLETQYFGPGTRLLVL.

V and J are TRBV6-4 and TRBJ1-3, with D perhaps TRBD1 (5 bases). The germline V gene encodes CDR1 MRHNA and CDR2 SNTAGT. The CDR3 sequence is 15 residues long. Trimming took off 5 bases at V and 2 bases at J, with 13 bases between the two ends. The CDR3 protein is CASSYAGTAGNTIYF. The CDR3 DNA reads as TGTGCCAGCAGTTATGCCGGGACCGCTGGAAACACCATATATTTT.

This rearrangement joins TRBV6-8 to TRBJ1-6; D not certain. CDR3 length equals 13 residues. Germline V gene data show CDR1 as MNHGY and CDR2 as SAAAGT. Between the trimmed V and J ends, which lost 6 bases and 10 bases, there was a span of 13 bases. CDR3 in amino acids: CASSEGIRSPLHF. As DNA, the CDR3 is TGTGCCAGCAGCGAAGGGATACGGTCACCCCTCCACTTT.

V and J are TRBV15 and TRBJ2-1; the match to TRBD2 covers 12 bases. The CDR3 is 15 amino acids. V dropped 3 bases and J dropped 10; count of bases not matched to a gene: 7. Germline V CDR1 and CDR2: LNHNV, YYDKDF (reference sequence). The CDR3 sequence: CATSSGLAGGPEQFF. The CDR3 coding sequence is TGTGCCACCAGCAGCGGTCTAGCGGGAGGGCCCGAGCAGTTCTTC. The full variable domain, in which reference TRBV15 and TRBJ2-1 provide the parts outside the CDR3, is DAMVIQNPRYQVTQFGKPVTLSCSQTLNHNVMYWYQQKSSQAPKLLFHYYDKDFNNEADTPDNFQSRRPNTSFCFLDIRSPGLGDTAMYLCATSSGLAGGPEQFFGPGTRLTVL.

This clone occurred once. The rearrangement joins TRBV7-6 to TRBJ2-1; 9 bases map to TRBD2. Trimming at V came to 10 bases and at J to 4 bases, leaving 11 bases not matched to a gene. Germline V lookup: CDR1 SGHVS, CDR2 FNYEAQ. The length of the CDR3 is 15 residues. CDR3 amino acids: CATSPSGDPYNEQFF. As DNA, the CDR3 is TGTGCCACCAGTCCTAGCGGGGACCCATACAATGAGCAGTTCTTC.

The chain is built from TRBV9 and TRBJ1-2; 7 bases are a match to TRBD1. The V segment lost 4 bases and the J segment 7 bases; nucleotides outside the gene matches: 19. The CDR3 totals 17 residues. Germline CDR1 SGDLS, CDR2 YYNGEE. The CDR3 is CASSPFRSEPSGGGYTF. The CDR3 DNA follows: TGTGCCAGCAGCCCATTCCGTTCCGAGCCGTCAGGGGGTGGCTACACCTTC.

The rearrangement uses TRBV12-5 and TRBJ1-5; perhaps TRBD1 as D (5 bases). The CDR3 is 18 residues long. Trimming cost V 2 bases and J 0 bases, with 17 bases left between them. The germline V gene has CDR1 LGHNT and CDR2 FRNRAP. CDR3 region: CASGLYATAIVSNQPQHF. The CDR3 DNA follows: TGTGCTAGTGGTTTGTACGCGACAGCTATTGTTAGCAATCAGCCCCAGCATTTT.

V usage is TRBV28 and J usage is TRBJ2-7, with D uncertain. The CDR3 spans 12 residues. Germline CDR1 MDHEN, CDR2 SYDVKM. V lost 2 bases and J 3 bases, leaving 5 bases between the germline ends. The CDR3 protein is CASSLQYYEQYF. CDR3 DNA sequence: TGTGCCAGCAGTTTACAATACTACGAGCAGTACTTC.

The chain uses TRBV9 and TRBJ2-2, with a possible D match to TRBD1 (5 bases). Germline CDR1 SGDLS, CDR2 YYNGEE. The V end was cut by 5 bases, the J end by 3 bases, with 8 bases between. CDR3 length: 13 amino acids. The CDR3 here is CASRDSYTGELFF. The DNA for the CDR3 is TGTGCCAGCAGAGACAGCTACACCGGGGAGCTGTTTTTT.

About this clone itself: The sample carries other DNA sequences with the same CDR3. This chain uses TRBV29-1 with TRBJ2-3, with a possible D match to TRBD2 (5 bases). The germline V gene encodes CDR1 SQVTM and CDR2 ANQGSEA. There are 12 residues in the CDR3. V lost 3 bases to trimming and J lost 1 base, with 5 bases between them. In nucleotides, the CDR3 is TGCAGCGTTGACGGGGGCACAGATACGCAGTATTTT. The encoded protein is CSVDGGTDTQYF.

This clone appeared a single time. This rearrangement joins TRBV18 to TRBJ1-1; no clear D. V shed 1 base and J shed 5 bases, with 11 bases lying between them. CDR1 is KGHSH and CDR2 is LQKENI in the germline V gene. There are 14 residues in the CDR3. CDR3 DNA sequence: TGTGCCAGCTCACCACGGGGTGGAGAAACTGAAGCTTTCTTT. Translation: CASSPRGGETEAFF.

The rearrangement joins TRBV19 to TRBJ1-5, with D maybe TRBD1 (6 bases). V lost 6 bases, J lost 0 bases, and 12 bases lay in between. This CDR3 contains 15 residues. Germline CDR1 LNHDA, CDR2 SQIVND (reference sequence). The CDR3 DNA follows: TGTGCCAGTAGAAACACAGGGTCTAGCAATCAGCCCCAGCATTTT. Amino acids: CASRNTGSSNQPQHF.

The chain uses TRBV19 and TRBJ1-4; D might be TRBD1 (5 bases). Looked up from germline, CDR1 is LNHDA and CDR2 is SQIVND (reference sequence). V was cut by 5 bases and J by 8 bases, with 21 bases left in between. The CDR3 runs 16 residues. Written as DNA, the CDR3 is TGTGCCAGTAGTCTGGAGCAGGGACGTTTGAGGGAAAAACTGTTTTTT. Amino acids: CASSLEQGRLREKLFF.

The chain couples TRBV5-1 to TRBJ2-5, with TRBD2 matching over 14 bases. The germline CDR1 and CDR2 sequences are SGHRS and YFSETQ. The CDR3 contains 17 residues. Losses at the gene ends were 4 bases for V and 5 bases for J; bases not matched to a gene: 10. CDR3 region: CASSGGTSGGSAETQYF. As DNA, the CDR3 is TGCGCCAGCAGCGGCGGGACTAGCGGGGGCTCCGCGGAGACCCAGTACTTC.